The 10 T cell receptor beta chains below were found in one sample sequenced in a study of cytomegalovirus exposure and HLA in healthy donors. Primers for the PCR totalled 60 Vbeta and 13 Jbeta. Sequenced by immunoSEQ multiplex PCR; TCRdb stores in-frame clones only, minus some. The profile shows around 120,000 clones, 75% to 85% of them singletons. The sequenced sample consisted of PBMCs. These receptors all come from a male donor in good health and CMV-seropositive.

The chain carries TRBV7-6 and TRBJ2-3; the match to TRBD2 covers 15 bases. The trim removed 4 bases at V and 4 bases at J, leaving 6 bases unmatched. This CDR3 contains 17 residues. Germline V gives CDR1 SGHVS, CDR2 FNYEAQ. The CDR3 nucleotides read TGTGCCAGCAGCTCTGGACTAGCGGGAGGGCCTTCAGATACGCAGTATTTT. Its protein product is CASSSGLAGGPSDTQYF. Variable domain in full (rest from reference TRBV7-6 and TRBJ2-3): GAGVSQSPRYKVTKRGQDVALRCDPISGHVSLYWYRQALGQGPEFLTYFNYEAQQDKSGLPNDRFSAERPEGSISTLTIQRTEQRDSAMYRCASSSGLAGGPSDTQYFGPGTRLTVL.

The chain recombines TRBV4-3 with TRBJ2-6, with D possibly TRBD1 on 5 matching bases. Germline V CDR1 and CDR2: LGHNA, YSLEER. V dropped 1 base and J dropped 0 bases, with 13 bases sitting between them. The CDR3 runs to 18 residues. CDR3 loop: CASSQGRRALSGANVLTF. Here the CDR3 DNA reads TGCGCCAGCAGCCAAGGGCGCAGGGCCCTCTCTGGGGCCAACGTCCTGACTTTC.

The J gene is TRBJ2-7, the V gene TRBV19; D remains unclear. The V gene's germline CDR1 is LNHDA and CDR2 SQIVND (reference sequence). V was cut by 0 bases and J by 3 bases, with 12 bases left in between. The CDR3 has 15 residues. Written as DNA, the CDR3 is TGTGCCAGTAGTATAGAACTTCACGACATCTACGAGCAGTACTTC. This sequence encodes CASSIELHDIYEQYF.

This CDR3 reads CASSPQPGQGYYEQYF. For the CDR3, the DNA is TGCGCCAGCAGCCCCCAGCCCGGGCAGGGGTACTACGAGCAGTACTTC. The chain joins TRBV4-1 to TRBJ2-7; tentatively, D is TRBD1 (6 bases). The CDR3 length is 16 residues. CDR1 MGHRA and CDR2 YSYEKL come from the germline V gene. The V end lost 4 bases, the J end lost 3 bases, and 19 bases lay between the germline ends.

The V and J genes are TRBV9 and TRBJ2-1; 8 bases fit TRBD2. The CDR3 sequence is 17 residues long. Looked up from germline, CDR1 is SGDLS and CDR2 is YYNGEE. The ends lost 4 bases at V and 8 bases at J; junction bases unmatched: 17. CDR3 residues: CASSSGSPGLGLDEQFF. CDR3 sequence (DNA): TGTGCCAGCAGCTCCGGATCACCGGGACTAGGTCTCGATGAGCAGTTCTTC.

V gene TRBV28 combines with J gene TRBJ1-1, with TRBD1 identical over 7 bases. The CDR3 is 13 residues long. Unmatched junction bases numbered 3, after V lost 3 bases and J lost 5 bases. Per germline, CDR1 MDHEN and CDR2 SYDVKM. CDR3 loop: CASSFRGLTEAFF. DNA of the CDR3: TGTGCCAGCAGTTTCAGGGGGTTAACTGAAGCTTTCTTT.

This chain connects TRBV10-3 to TRBJ1-5; 7 bases are shared with TRBD1. The CDR3 is made up of 18 amino acids. Losses at the gene ends were 0 bases for V and 0 bases for J; bases not matched to a gene: 8. Germline-derived CDR1 and CDR2 are ENHRY and SYGVKD. The CDR3: CAISESRDSVYSNQPQHF. CDR3 coding DNA: TGTGCCATCAGTGAGTCAAGGGACAGTGTTTATAGCAATCAGCCCCAGCATTTT.

The chain is built from TRBV5-1 and TRBJ1-4, with 9 nucleotides matching TRBD1. The V gene end was trimmed by 3 bases and the J gene end by 5 bases; junction bases not matched to a gene: 5. The CDR3 is made up of 15 amino acids. Germline assignment: CDR1 SGHRS and CDR2 YFSETQ. The CDR3 sequence: CASSSAGTGNEKLFF. CDR3 DNA: TGCGCCAGCAGCTCCGCCGGGACAGGGAATGAAAAACTGTTTTTT. The variable domain in full, completed from reference TRBV5-1 and TRBJ1-4, reads KAGVTQTPRYLIKTRGQQVTLSCSPISGHRSVSWYQQTPGQGLQFLFEYFSETQRNKGNFPGRFSGRQFSNSRSEMNVSTLELGDSALYLCASSSAGTGNEKLFFGSGTQLSVL.

The CDR3 DNA reads as TGTGCCAGCAGCCCCCCAACTAGGCCTAGCGAGCAGTTCTTC. Translated: CASSPPTRPSEQFF. J is TRBJ2-1 and V is TRBV7-2, with a weak D call TRBD2 (5 bases). Per the germline V gene, CDR1 is SGHTA and CDR2 is FQGNSA. Deletions cut 5 bases from V and 10 bases from J, with 18 bases between. The CDR3 is 14 residues long.

DNA for the CDR3: TGTGCCAGCAGCTGGGGACAGGGGGCAGAGGAAGAAAAACTGTTTTTT. This sequence encodes CASSWGQGAEEEKLFF. This chain links TRBV5-6 with TRBJ1-4; 12 positions match TRBD1. The V and J ends lost 3 bases and 8 bases, in that order; junction bases with no gene match: 8. CDR1 is SGHDT and CDR2 is YYEEEE in the germline V gene. The CDR3 spans 16 residues. The whole variable domain, remainder taken from reference TRBV5-6 and TRBJ1-4, is DAGVTQSPTHLIKTRGQQVTLRCSPKSGHDTVSWYQQALGQGPQFIFQYYEEEERQRGNFPDRFSGHQFPNYSSELNVNALLLGDSALYLCASSWGQGAEEEKLFFGSGTQLSVL.